This T cell receptor (beta chain) is drawn from a study of naive and memory T cell subsets. General observations from the study: In CD4 and CD8 cells, diversity dropped from naive through EMRA. TCR abundance followed a power law differing between naive and memory subsets. Possibly reflecting memory cells re-expressing CD45RA, a few larger clonotypes occurred in naive repertoires, especially CD8.

The length of the CDR3 is 14 residues. V lost 0 bases to trimming and J lost 5 bases, with 11 bases between them. The germline CDR1 and CDR2 sequences are SEHNR and FQNEAQ (reference sequence). Two oligonucleotides, mixed equimolar, formed the beta constant-region primer covering TRBC1 and TRBC2. The ligated cDNA underwent four PCR rounds using SP2 and nested alpha and beta constant-region primers. Ligation attached a single-stranded oligonucleotide with a 12-nucleotide UMI and the SP2 primer to the cDNA 3' end. TCRdb itself ran the UMI-ligation and nested PCR reads through MiXCR, one entry per CDR3 protein. The sample includes approximately 100,000 distinct CDR3 sequences, around 15% of them seen just once. To note about this clonotype: The antigen remains unidentified.

This chain uses TRBV7-9 with TRBJ2-7, with D perhaps matching TRBD1 (6 bases). Material for sequencing was naive CD8+ T cells from blood. The receptor comes from a human donor in good health. CDR3 in amino acids: CASSLAGGEDEQYF. The DNA of the CDR3 is TGTGCCAGCAGCTTAGCAGGGGGTGAAGACGAGCAGTACTTC.